The 3 T cell receptor beta chains below come from one sample, sequenced in a study of CD8 T cells in Susac syndrome. The authors reverse transcribed roughly 0.5 to 1 ug RNA with random hexamers. TCRdb recomputed calls from the immunoSEQ multiplex PCR reads with MiXCR, one row per CDR3 protein. The table records 150,000 to 200,000 distinct CDR3 sequences, over 90% of them present only once. The sequenced sample consisted of CD4+ T cells from PBMCs. These TCRs come from a human donor with Susac syndrome.

The chain employs TRBV5-1 and TRBJ2-3, with 9 bases identical to TRBD2. The CDR3 sequence is 16 residues long. The J segment lost 1 base and the V segment lost 3 bases, leaving 6 bases of the junction unmatched. The germline CDR1 and CDR2 sequences are SGHRS and YFSETQ. The CDR3 coding sequence is TGCGCCAGCAGCTACCGACTAGCGGAGGGCACAGATACGCAGTATTTT. Its translation is CASSYRLAEGTDTQYF.

This chain joins TRBV29-1 and TRBJ1-2; 7 bases are a match to TRBD1. This CDR3 region has 13 residues. Unmatched junction bases numbered 2, after V lost 3 bases and J lost 1 base. In germline, CDR1 is SQVTM, CDR2 ANQGSEA. The CDR3 reads CSVDTGVNYGYTF. CDR3 DNA sequence: TGCAGCGTTGATACAGGGGTTAACTATGGCTACACCTTC.

CDR3 DNA sequence: TGTGCCAGCAGACGGACAGATTACACTGAAGCTTTCTTT. Encoded protein: CASRRTDYTEAFF. This chain connects TRBV3-1 to TRBJ1-1; TRBD1 is a possible D gene (6 bases). The CDR3 is 13 residues long. V was clipped by 6 bases and J by 3 bases, with 11 bases between them. Germline V gene lookup returns CDR1 LGHDT and CDR2 YNNKEL (reference sequence).